This is a list of T cell receptor beta chains from one sample in a study of shared clonotypes between healthy human individuals. Data came from immunoSEQ multiplex PCR; TCRdb stores just in-frame clones and leaves some out. The sample gives more than 2 million clones, 93% of which show up once; around 1.7% is in the top ten. Sequenced sample: naive CD8+ T cells from PBMCs. The receptor set was obtained from a man younger than 35 in good health. Some clones in this sample may be carry-over from other donors' samples. The CDR3 runs from the conserved cysteine through the conserved F or W. The D gene is left open where the match is weak. A row's size may be missing; if present it is once, few, many or a size class.

>.|TRBV7-8|15|.|TRBJ2-1
CASSFEDWTDNEQFF
TGTGCCAGCAGCTTTGAGGACTGGACCGACAATGAGCAGTTCTTC
>.|TRBV28|14|TRBD2|TRBJ2-7
CASSLLAGGNEQYF
TGTGCCAGCAGTCTTCTAGCGGGAGGGAACGAGCAGTACTTC
>few|TRBV29-1|11|.|TRBJ1-1
CSADSPSEAFF
TGCAGCGCCGACAGTCCATCTGAAGCTTTCTTT
>.|TRBV7-8|12|.|TRBJ2-7
CASSSLSGEQYF
TGTGCCAGCAGCTCCCTTTCTGGCGAGCAGTACTTC
>.|TRBV4-1|15|.|TRBJ1-4
CASSHRAGLNEKLFF
TGCGCCAGCAGCCACCGGGCAGGCCTTAATGAAAAACTGTTTTTT
>.|TRBV28|16|TRBD2|TRBJ2-1
CASAIGGFGGFGEQFF
TGTGCCAGCGCAATCGGGGGGTTTGGAGGGTTTGGGGAGCAGTTCTTC
>.|TRBV5-1|14|TRBD2|TRBJ2-1
CASSFGLAVNEQFF
TGCGCCAGCAGCTTTGGACTAGCGGTGAATGAGCAGTTCTTC
>.|TRBV10-3|14|.|TRBJ1-5
CAISGRGAGEPQHF
TGTGCCATCAGTGGTCGAGGAGCCGGGGAGCCCCAGCATTTT
>.|TRBV30|11|.|TRBJ1-1
CAWRSNTEAFF
TGTGCCTGGAGGTCGAACACTGAAGCTTTCTTT
>.|TRBV7-7|14|.|TRBJ1-1
CASSPSHGDTEAFF
TGTGCCAGCAGCCCCTCCCATGGGGACACTGAAGCTTTCTTT
>.|TRBV27|12|.|TRBJ2-2
CASSPNRWELFF
TGTGCCAGCAGCCCGAACCGGTGGGAGCTGTTTTTT
>.|TRBV28|14|.|TRBJ1-1
CASSLTALNTEAFF
TGTGCCAGCAGTTTAACCGCACTGAACACTGAAGCTTTCTTT
>.|TRBV7-6|16|TRBD2|TRBJ2-3
CASSERLAGQVDTQYF
TGTGCCAGCAGCGAACGACTAGCGGGACAGGTAGATACGCAGTATTTT
>.|TRBV4-3|15|TRBD2|TRBJ2-7
CASSLRLAGGYEQYF
TGCGCCAGCAGCCTCCGACTAGCGGGAGGGTACGAGCAGTACTTC
>.|TRBV19|15|.|TRBJ1-3
CASSTGPYSGNTIYF
TGTGCCAGTAGTACGGGACCTTACTCTGGAAACACCATATATTTT
>.|TRBV25-1|14|.|TRBJ2-7
CASSDSDGIYEQYF
TGTGCCAGCAGCGACAGTGACGGCATCTACGAGCAGTACTTC
>.|TRBV7-9|15|.|TRBJ1-1
CASSSYQGSNTEAFF
TGTGCCAGCAGCTCTTATCAGGGCTCGAACACTGAAGCTTTCTTT
>once|TRBV27|14|.|TRBJ1-1
CASSFVGVNTEAFF
TGTGCCAGCAGTTTTGTGGGCGTGAACACTGAAGCTTTCTTT
>.|TRBV2|16|TRBD1|TRBJ1-1
CASSEGGTGPGTEAFF
TGTGCCAGCAGTGAAGGAGGGACAGGGCCGGGTACTGAAGCTTTCTTT
>.|TRBV5-6|16|TRBD2|TRBJ2-7
CASSRRGGRRAYEQYF
TGTGCCAGCAGCCGGAGGGGCGGGAGGCGGGCCTACGAGCAGTACTTC
>.|TRBV2|14|TRBD2|TRBJ2-5
CASRGGRAAETQYF
TGTGCCAGCAGAGGCGGGAGGGCCGCAGAGACCCAGTACTTC
>.|TRBV19|16|.|TRBJ2-2
CASSIPQWPLTGELFF
TGTGCCAGTAGTATCCCCCAGTGGCCTCTCACCGGGGAGCTGTTTTTT
>.|TRBV5-6|17|TRBD1|TRBJ2-5
CASSGGQPNLYQETQYF
TGTGCCAGCAGCGGGGGACAGCCGAATCTGTACCAAGAGACCCAGTACTTC
>.|TRBV27|15|.|TRBJ1-5
CASSLSWGDGQPQHF
TGTGCCAGCAGTTTATCGTGGGGAGACGGTCAGCCCCAGCATTTT
>.|TRBV7-6|15|.|TRBJ2-1
CASSPGLPGVNEQFF
TGTGCCAGCAGCCCTGGACTGCCCGGGGTCAATGAGCAGTTCTTC
>.|TRBV7-3|15|.|TRBJ1-1
CASSMGTGPWNEAFF
TGTGCCAGCAGCATGGGTACAGGGCCGTGGAATGAAGCTTTCTTT
>.|TRBV13|15|.|TRBJ2-1
CASSFFSTVYNEQFF
TGTGCCAGCAGCTTCTTTTCGACAGTCTACAATGAGCAGTTCTTC